This is a list of T cell receptor beta chains from one sample in a study of radiation and T cells in renal cell carcinoma. Sequencing was performed with immunoSEQ multiplex PCR; in TCRdb, only in-frame clones are kept and a portion is missing. The sample shows 130,000 or so clones, approximately 91% of them seen only once. The sequenced sample was blood, obtained from a patient whose treatment included radiotherapy and nephrectomy. These receptors all stem from a woman aged 50 to 60 with renal cell carcinoma. The CDR3 runs from the conserved cysteine through the conserved F or W. Each record gives: J gene, clone size, D gene, V gene, CDR3 DNA, CDR3 protein. A D gene is named only where the DNA matches it firmly. Some rows mark clone size as missing; the rest say once, few, many or name a class of expanded clone.

J gene: TRBJ2-3; clone size: NA; D gene: NA; V gene: TRBV14; CDR3 DNA: TGTGCCAGCAGCCAAGTAGGAGATACGCAGTATTTT; CDR3 protein: CASSQVGDTQYF
J gene: TRBJ1-5; clone size: once; D gene: NA; V gene: TRBV18; CDR3 DNA: TGTGCCAGCTCACCTCCTCCGGGAAGCAATCAGCCCCAGCATTTT; CDR3 protein: CASSPPPGSNQPQHF
J gene: TRBJ1-1; clone size: NA; D gene: TRBD1; V gene: TRBV18; CDR3 DNA: TGTGCCAGCTCGCCTTTCTCAGGACAGGGAGCTGAAGCTTTCTTT; CDR3 protein: CASSPFSGQGAEAFF
J gene: TRBJ2-3; clone size: NA; D gene: NA; V gene: TRBV9; CDR3 DNA: TGTGCCAGCAGCGCCCTCGGACTTAATACGCAGTATTTT; CDR3 protein: CASSALGLNTQYF
J gene: TRBJ2-7; clone size: NA; D gene: NA; V gene: TRBV7-9; CDR3 DNA: TGTGCCAGCAGCTCCCCCCGAAGGGTAGGTCACAACGAGCAGTACTTC; CDR3 protein: CASSSPRRVGHNEQYF
J gene: TRBJ2-7; clone size: NA; D gene: NA; V gene: TRBV11-2; CDR3 DNA: TGTGCCAGCAGCTTAGATTATTACGAGCAGTACTTC; CDR3 protein: CASSLDYYEQYF
J gene: TRBJ1-1; clone size: NA; D gene: NA; V gene: TRBV30; CDR3 DNA: TGTGCCTGGATGAATCAGTTCACTGAAGCTTTCTTT; CDR3 protein: CAWMNQFTEAFF
J gene: TRBJ2-1; clone size: few; D gene: NA; V gene: TRBV7-2; CDR3 DNA: TGTGCCACCCAAGAAGGGGGCTCCTACAATGAGCAGTTCTTC; CDR3 protein: CATQEGGSYNEQFF
J gene: TRBJ1-1; clone size: NA; D gene: NA; V gene: TRBV6-1; CDR3 DNA: TGTGCCAGCAGCCGGGCGAACACTGAAGCTTTCTTT; CDR3 protein: CASSRANTEAFF
J gene: TRBJ1-4; clone size: NA; D gene: TRBD1; V gene: TRBV4-3; CDR3 DNA: TGCGCCAGCAGCCAACTTCAGGCCGGGACAGGGACCGAAAAACTGTTTTTT; CDR3 protein: CASSQLQAGTGTEKLFF